The rows below give T cell receptor beta chains drawn from one sample of a study of T cell responses to AZD1222 COVID-19 vaccine. TCRdb's table, derived via immunoSEQ multiplex PCR, lists solely in-frame clones and lacks some. The data contain almost 95,000 clones, 85% of them seen just once; the ten biggest clones take up 4.5% to 5%. The sample in question was peripheral blood, obtained 28 days after the second AZD1222 dose. The receptors derive from an adult who received the AZD1222 COVID-19 vaccine. The CDR3 runs from the conserved cysteine through the conserved F or W. The D gene is left open where the match is weak. Clone size appears in some rows only: once, few, many, or a class for an expanded clone.

.,TRBV5-1,.,TRBJ2-7,TGCGCCAGCAGCTTTAGGGGCCCGTCCTACGAGCAGTACTTC,CASSFRGPSYEQYF
TRBD1,TRBV27,.,TRBJ1-6,TGTGCCAGCAGAGTGGGACAGGTCTATTCACCCCTCCACTTT,CASRVGQVYSPLHF
TRBD1,TRBV28,.,TRBJ2-7,TGTGCCAGCAGAACGCCAGGGGGATACGAGCAGTACTTC,CASRTPGGYEQYF
.,TRBV2,.,TRBJ2-7,TGTGCCAGCAGTGAAGATTTACAGGGTCACGAGCAGTACTTC,CASSEDLQGHEQYF
.,TRBV2,once,TRBJ1-2,TGTGCCAGCAACGAAGCCAGGGAGGATGGCTACACCTTC,CASNEAREDGYTF
.,TRBV30,.,TRBJ2-2,TGTGCCTGGAGTGTAATTGTCGGGGAGCTGTTTTTT,CAWSVIVGELFF
.,TRBV2,.,TRBJ2-5,TGTGCCAGCAGTTCGCTTGGAAAGGGTCTTCGAGAGACCCAGTACTTC,CASSSLGKGLRETQYF
.,TRBV28,.,TRBJ1-3,TGTGCCACCTCTGGAAACACCATATATTTT,CATSGNTIYF
.,TRBV12-3/TRBV12-4,.,TRBJ2-5,TGTGCCAGCAGTTGGGTGGCACCAACGACCCAGTACTTC,CASSWVAPTTQYF
TRBD1,TRBV3-1/TRBV3-2,.,TRBJ1-2,TGTGCCAGCAGCCAGGGACAGGGTGGTAGCTACACCTTC,CASSQGQGGSYTF
TRBD1,TRBV7-8,.,TRBJ1-3,TGTGCCAGCAGCTCCCGACAGGGACTTGGAAACACCATATATTTT,CASSSRQGLGNTIYF
.,TRBV27,.,TRBJ2-1,TGTGCCAGCAGTTTCCAACCGGTCCTAGGTACGGAGGGCAATGAGCAGTTCTTC,CASSFQPVLGTEGNEQFF
TRBD1,TRBV27,.,TRBJ2-2,TGTGCCAGCAGTTTATGGCAGGGGGCGGTCGGGGAGCTGTTTTTT,CASSLWQGAVGELFF
.,TRBV7-9,.,TRBJ1-5,TGTGCCAGCAGCCCCCCAGGGCTAGGCAATCAGCCCCAGCATTTT,CASSPPGLGNQPQHF
.,TRBV7-3,.,TRBJ2-7,TGTGCCAGCAGCGCCCAACCCCCGGACGGATCCTACGAGCAGTACTTC,CASSAQPPDGSYEQYF
TRBD2,TRBV7-2,once,TRBJ2-3,TGTGCCAGCAGCATTCGGACTAGCGCAGATACGCAGTATTTT,CASSIRTSADTQYF
.,TRBV7-2,.,TRBJ1-1,TGTGCCAGCAGCTTAATAACGGATAAAGCTTTCTTT,CASSLITDKAFF
.,TRBV2,.,TRBJ1-1,TGTGCCAGCAGTGTGTCTGAAGCTTTCTTT,CASSVSEAFF
.,TRBV19,.,TRBJ1-5,TGTGCCAGTAAGTCATGGCCAGGGGATAGCAATCAGCCCCAGCATTTT,CASKSWPGDSNQPQHF
.,TRBV12-3/TRBV12-4,.,TRBJ1-5,TGTGCCAGCAGCAGGACCTCCGACCAGCCCCAGCATTTT,CASSRTSDQPQHF
TRBD1,TRBV5-6,.,TRBJ1-4,TGTGCCAGCAGGGGGACAGGGGGCCGAGTGAGTGAAAAACTGTTTTTT,CASRGTGGRVSEKLFF
.,TRBV29-1,few,TRBJ2-1,TGCAGCGTTGTTAGGGGTGCCAATGAGCAGTTCTTC,CSVVRGANEQFF
.,TRBV28,.,TRBJ1-5,TGTGCCAGCAATACTCCAGCGAATCAGCCCCAGCATTTT,CASNTPANQPQHF
TRBD1,TRBV5-1,once,TRBJ1-4,TGCGCCAGCAGCTTGGCGGGCGGGACAGGGGGCGAAAAACTGTTTTTT,CASSLAGGTGGEKLFF
.,TRBV7-3,once,TRBJ1-6,TGTGCCAGCAGCTTAAGGTCCCGTGGTTCACCCCTCCACTTT,CASSLRSRGSPLHF
.,TRBV9,.,TRBJ1-2,TGTGCCAGCAGCGTAGACGAGGGTCCGGGGGACTATGGCTACACCTTC,CASSVDEGPGDYGYTF
TRBD2,TRBV28,few,TRBJ2-7,TGTGCCAGCAGTTTATGGGGACTAGCGGGTTACGAGCAGTACTTC,CASSLWGLAGYEQYF
.,TRBV7-2,.,TRBJ1-3,TGTGCCAGCAGCTTAGCCCGCAAGCGCTCTGGAAACACCATATATTTT,CASSLARKRSGNTIYF
.,TRBV7-2,.,TRBJ1-2,TGTGCCAGCAGCTTAGTCGGGCCGCCAGGGCAGAACTATGGCTACACCTTC,CASSLVGPPGQNYGYTF
.,TRBV5-1,.,TRBJ1-1,TGCGCCAGCAGCTTGGTAGGGGTTACTGAAGCTTTCTTT,CASSLVGVTEAFF
.,TRBV19,.,TRBJ1-6,TGTGCCAGTAGTATAGTCGTAGATAATTCACCCCTCCACTTT,CASSIVVDNSPLHF
TRBD1,TRBV19,.,TRBJ2-2,TGTGCCATCCGCAATTCCGGGACAGGTGCGAACACCGGGGAGCTGTTTTTT,CAIRNSGTGANTGELFF
.,TRBV6-5,.,TRBJ1-4,TGTGCCAGCACCCCTCAGGGATCGGCTAATGAAAAACTGTTTTTT,CASTPQGSANEKLFF
TRBD1,TRBV5-1,.,TRBJ1-4,TGCGCCAGCAGCTTTCAGGGACAGGTTAATGAAAAACTGTTTTTT,CASSFQGQVNEKLFF
.,TRBV9,.,TRBJ2-3,TGTGCCAGCAGCGCTACGGGGGATACGCAGTATTTT,CASSATGDTQYF
TRBD1,TRBV6-2/TRBV6-3,.,TRBJ1-5,TGTGCCAGCAGTGGAAAACAGGGGCGAAGCGAGCCCCAGCATTTT,CASSGKQGRSEPQHF
TRBD1,TRBV2,.,TRBJ1-2,TGTGCCAGCAGAGAACAGGGGGCGCAGGGCTATGGCTACACCTTC,CASREQGAQGYGYTF
TRBD2,TRBV18,.,TRBJ2-3,TGTGCCAGCTCACCAAATCTAGCGGGAGATTCGGGGGCAGATACGCAGTATTTT,CASSPNLAGDSGADTQYF
TRBD2,TRBV7-3,.,TRBJ2-1,TGTGCCAGCAGCCCCGCTTGGGGACTATACAATGAGCAGTTCTTC,CASSPAWGLYNEQFF
.,TRBV11-1,few,TRBJ2-2,TGTGCCAGCAGCTTATCGTTCACCGGGGAGCTGTTTTTT,CASSLSFTGELFF
.,TRBV28,.,TRBJ2-7,TGTGCCAGCAGTACGGGACTCCCCCCAGGGGAGCAGTACTTC,CASSTGLPPGEQYF
.,TRBV4-1,few,TRBJ2-1,TGCGCCAGCAGCCAAGAGGAGAGTAGTGAGCAGTTCTTC,CASSQEESSEQFF
TRBD2,TRBV5-4,.,TRBJ2-7,TGTGCCAGCAGCTTGGCCCGGGGGACTAGCGGAAACTACGAGCAGTACTTC,CASSLARGTSGNYEQYF
.,TRBV7-9,.,TRBJ1-3,TGTGCCAGCAGCTTAGTATCAGGGTTTGGAAACACCATATATTTT,CASSLVSGFGNTIYF
.,TRBV6-4,.,TRBJ1-2,TGTGCCAGCAGTGTCGGCTCCAACTATGGCTACACCTTC,CASSVGSNYGYTF
.,TRBV3-1/TRBV3-2,.,TRBJ1-4,TGTGCCAGCAGCCAGGGGTTAGGGGAGGAAAAACTGTTTTTT,CASSQGLGEEKLFF
.,TRBV30,.,TRBJ2-7,TGTGCCTGGACTTTGGCCGACTCCTACGAGCAGTACTTC,CAWTLADSYEQYF
.,TRBV14,.,TRBJ1-4,TGTGCCAGCAGCCACATAGACAGATATAATGAAAAACTGTTTTTT,CASSHIDRYNEKLFF
.,TRBV10-3,.,TRBJ1-6,TGTGCCATCAGAGGGGACTTAGTAAATTCACCCCTCCACTTT,CAIRGDLVNSPLHF
.,TRBV13,.,TRBJ2-7,TGTGCCAGCAGCCCCCAGGTTTACGAGCAGTACTTC,CASSPQVYEQYF
TRBD2,TRBV7-3,.,TRBJ2-3,TGTGCCAGCAGCTCCGGACTAGTGGCAGATACGCAGTATTTT,CASSSGLVADTQYF